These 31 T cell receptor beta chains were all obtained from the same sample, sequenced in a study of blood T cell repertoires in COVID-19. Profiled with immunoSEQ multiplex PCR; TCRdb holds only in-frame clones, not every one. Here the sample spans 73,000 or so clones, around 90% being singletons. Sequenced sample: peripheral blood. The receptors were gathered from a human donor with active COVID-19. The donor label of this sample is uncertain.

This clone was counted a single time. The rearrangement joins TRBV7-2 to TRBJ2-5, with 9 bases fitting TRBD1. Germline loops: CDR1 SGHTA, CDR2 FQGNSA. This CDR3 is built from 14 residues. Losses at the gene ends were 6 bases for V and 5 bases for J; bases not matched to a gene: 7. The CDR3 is CASSPRGTGETQYF. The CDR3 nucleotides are TGTGCCAGCAGTCCCCGAGGGACAGGGGAGACCCAGTACTTC.

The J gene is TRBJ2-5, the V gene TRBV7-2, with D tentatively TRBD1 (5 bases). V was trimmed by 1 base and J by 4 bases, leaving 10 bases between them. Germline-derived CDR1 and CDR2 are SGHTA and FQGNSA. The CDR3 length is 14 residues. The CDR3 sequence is CASSLDDRLETQYF. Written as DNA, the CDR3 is TGTGCCAGCAGCTTAGATGACAGATTAGAGACCCAGTACTTC. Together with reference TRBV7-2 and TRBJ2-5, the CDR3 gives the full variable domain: GAGVSQSPSNKVTEKGKDVELRCDPISGHTALYWYRQSLGQGLEFLIYFQGNSAPDKSGLPSDRFSAERTGGSVSTLTIQRTQQEDSAVYLCASSLDDRLETQYFGPGTRLLVL.

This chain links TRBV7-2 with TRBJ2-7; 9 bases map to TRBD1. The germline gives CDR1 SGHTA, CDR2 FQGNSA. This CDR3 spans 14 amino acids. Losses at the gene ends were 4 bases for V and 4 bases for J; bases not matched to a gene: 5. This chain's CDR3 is CASSSQTGGYEQYF. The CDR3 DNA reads TGTGCCAGCAGCTCCCAGACAGGGGGATACGAGCAGTACTTC.

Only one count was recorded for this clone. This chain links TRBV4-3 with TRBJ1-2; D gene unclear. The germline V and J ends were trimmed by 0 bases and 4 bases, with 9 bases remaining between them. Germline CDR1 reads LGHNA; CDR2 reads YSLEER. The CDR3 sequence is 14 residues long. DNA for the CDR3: TGCGCCAGCAGCCAAGAGGCCAGACTCTATGGCTACACCTTC. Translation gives CASSQEARLYGYTF.

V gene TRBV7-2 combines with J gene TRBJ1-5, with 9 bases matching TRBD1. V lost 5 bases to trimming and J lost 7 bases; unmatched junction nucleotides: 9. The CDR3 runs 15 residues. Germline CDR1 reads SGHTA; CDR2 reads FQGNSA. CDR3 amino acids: CASSPDRGSIQPQHF. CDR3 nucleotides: TGTGCCAGCAGCCCGGACAGGGGCTCAATCCAGCCCCAGCATTTT.

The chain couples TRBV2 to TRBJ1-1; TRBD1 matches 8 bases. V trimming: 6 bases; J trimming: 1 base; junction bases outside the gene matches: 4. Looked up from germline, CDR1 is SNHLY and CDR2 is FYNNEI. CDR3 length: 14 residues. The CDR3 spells CASRGGTGNTEAFF. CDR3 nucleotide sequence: TGTGCCAGCAGAGGGGGGACAGGGAACACTGAAGCTTTCTTT.

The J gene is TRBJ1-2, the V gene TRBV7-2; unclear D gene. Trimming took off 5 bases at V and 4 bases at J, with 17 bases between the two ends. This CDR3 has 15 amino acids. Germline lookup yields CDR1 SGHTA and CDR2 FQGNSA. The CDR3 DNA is TGTGCCAGCAGCAGCGACGGTAGCAATGCCTATGGCTACACCTTC. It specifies CASSSDGSNAYGYTF.

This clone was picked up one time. The CDR3 loop is CASSTRLGPQETQYF. The CDR3 coding sequence is TGTGCCAGCAGTACCCGACTAGGACCCCAAGAGACCCAGTACTTC. The rearrangement uses TRBV28 and TRBJ2-5; perhaps TRBD2 as D (6 bases). Germline-derived CDR1 and CDR2 are MDHEN and SYDVKM. This CDR3 region has 15 residues. V lost 5 bases, J lost 1 base, and 14 bases lay in between.

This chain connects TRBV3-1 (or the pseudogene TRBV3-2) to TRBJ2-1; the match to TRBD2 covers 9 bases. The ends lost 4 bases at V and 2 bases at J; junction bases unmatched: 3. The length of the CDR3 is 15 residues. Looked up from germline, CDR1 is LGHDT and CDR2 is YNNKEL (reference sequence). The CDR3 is CASSRREGPYNEQFF. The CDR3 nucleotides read TGTGCCAGCAGCCGGCGGGAGGGCCCCTACAATGAGCAGTTCTTC.

DNA for the CDR3: TGCAGTGAACTAGCCAAAAACATTCAGTACTTC. Translation: CSELAKNIQYF. The chain recombines TRBV20-1 with TRBJ2-4; the D is unclear. The CDR3 extends over 11 amino acids. Germline loops: CDR1 DFQATT, CDR2 SNEGSKA (reference sequence). The V and J ends lost 7 bases and 0 bases respectively, with 4 bases between them.

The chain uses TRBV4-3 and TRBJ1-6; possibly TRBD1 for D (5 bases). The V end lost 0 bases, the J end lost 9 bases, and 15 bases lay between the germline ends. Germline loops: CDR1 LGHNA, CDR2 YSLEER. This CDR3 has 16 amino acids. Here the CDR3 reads CASSQDPQGESSPLHF. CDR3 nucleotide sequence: TGCGCCAGCAGCCAAGATCCCCAGGGCGAGAGTTCACCCCTCCACTTT.

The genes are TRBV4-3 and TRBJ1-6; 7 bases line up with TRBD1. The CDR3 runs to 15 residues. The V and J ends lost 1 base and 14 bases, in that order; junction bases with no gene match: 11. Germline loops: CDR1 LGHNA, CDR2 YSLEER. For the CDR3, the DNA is TGCGCCAGCAGCCAAGCCCACCAGGGGGGAGCGGCCCTCCACTTT. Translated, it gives CASSQAHQGGAALHF.

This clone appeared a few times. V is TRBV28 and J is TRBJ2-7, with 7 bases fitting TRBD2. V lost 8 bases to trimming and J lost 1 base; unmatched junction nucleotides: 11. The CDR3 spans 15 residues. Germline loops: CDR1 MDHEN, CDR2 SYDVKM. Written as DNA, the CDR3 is TGTGCCAGCTGGGCCCTTTCTAGCGGTTCCTACGAGCAGTACTTC. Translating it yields CASWALSSGSYEQYF.

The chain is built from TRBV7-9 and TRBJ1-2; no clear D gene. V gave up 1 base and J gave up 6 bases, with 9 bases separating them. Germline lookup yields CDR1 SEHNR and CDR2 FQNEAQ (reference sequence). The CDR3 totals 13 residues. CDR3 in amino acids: CASSLVAGDGYTF. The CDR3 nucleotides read TGTGCCAGCAGCTTAGTGGCCGGGGATGGCTACACCTTC.

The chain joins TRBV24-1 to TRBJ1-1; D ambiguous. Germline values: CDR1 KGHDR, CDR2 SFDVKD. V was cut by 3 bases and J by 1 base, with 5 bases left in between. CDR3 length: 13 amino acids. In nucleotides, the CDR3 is TGTGCCACCAGTGATAAAGCGAACACTGAAGCTTTCTTT. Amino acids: CATSDKANTEAFF.

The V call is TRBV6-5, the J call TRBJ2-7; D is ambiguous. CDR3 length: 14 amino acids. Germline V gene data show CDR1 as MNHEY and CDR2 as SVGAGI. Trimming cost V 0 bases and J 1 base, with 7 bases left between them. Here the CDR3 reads CASSYSHSSYEQYF. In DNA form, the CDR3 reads TGTGCCAGCAGTTACTCCCACAGTTCCTACGAGCAGTACTTC.

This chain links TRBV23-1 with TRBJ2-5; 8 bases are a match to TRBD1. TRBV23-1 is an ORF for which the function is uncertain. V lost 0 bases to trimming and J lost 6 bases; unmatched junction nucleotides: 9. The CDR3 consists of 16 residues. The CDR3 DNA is TGCGCCAGCAGTCAATCGCGACAGGGGCCAGCAAAGACCCAGTACTTC. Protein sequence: CASSQSRQGPAKTQYF.

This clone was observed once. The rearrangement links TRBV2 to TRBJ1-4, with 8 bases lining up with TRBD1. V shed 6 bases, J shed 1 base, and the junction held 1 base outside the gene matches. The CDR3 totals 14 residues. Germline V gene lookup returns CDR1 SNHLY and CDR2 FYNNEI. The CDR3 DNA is TGTGCCAGCAGCGACAGGGGAACTAATGAAAAACTGTTTTTT. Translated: CASSDRGTNEKLFF.

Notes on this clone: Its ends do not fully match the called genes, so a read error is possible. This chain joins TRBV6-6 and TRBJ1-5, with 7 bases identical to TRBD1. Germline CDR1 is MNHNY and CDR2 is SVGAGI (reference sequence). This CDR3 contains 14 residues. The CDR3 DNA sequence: TGTGCCAGCAGTGGGGGGACAGCGAATCCGCCCCAGCATTTT. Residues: CASSGGTANPPQHF.

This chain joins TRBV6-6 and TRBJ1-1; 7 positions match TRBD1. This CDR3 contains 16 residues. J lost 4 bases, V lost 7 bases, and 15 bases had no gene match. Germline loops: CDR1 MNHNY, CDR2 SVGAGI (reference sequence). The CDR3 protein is CASILRKQGISTEAFF. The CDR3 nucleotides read TGTGCCAGCATTTTACGCAAACAGGGGATCAGCACTGAAGCTTTCTTT.

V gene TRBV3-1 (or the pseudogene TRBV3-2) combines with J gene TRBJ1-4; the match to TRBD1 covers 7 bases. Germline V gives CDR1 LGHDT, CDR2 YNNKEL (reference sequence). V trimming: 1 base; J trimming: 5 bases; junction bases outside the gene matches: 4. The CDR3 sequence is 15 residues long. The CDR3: CASSQATGANEKLFF. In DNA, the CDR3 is TGTGCCAGCAGCCAAGCAACAGGGGCGAATGAAAAACTGTTTTTT.

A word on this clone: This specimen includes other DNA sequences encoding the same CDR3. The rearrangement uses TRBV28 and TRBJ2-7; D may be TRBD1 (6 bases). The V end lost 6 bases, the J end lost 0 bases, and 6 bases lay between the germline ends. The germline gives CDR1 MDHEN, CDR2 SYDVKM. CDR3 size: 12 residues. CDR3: CASRQGSYEQYF. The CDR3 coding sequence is TGTGCCAGCAGACAGGGCTCCTACGAGCAGTACTTC.

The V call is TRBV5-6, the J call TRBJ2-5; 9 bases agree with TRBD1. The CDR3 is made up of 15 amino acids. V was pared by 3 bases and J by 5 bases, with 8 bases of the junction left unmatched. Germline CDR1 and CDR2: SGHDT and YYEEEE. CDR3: CASSSLDRGGETQYF. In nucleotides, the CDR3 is TGTGCCAGCAGCTCCCTGGACAGGGGAGGCGAGACCCAGTACTTC. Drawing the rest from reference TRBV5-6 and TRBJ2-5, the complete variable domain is DAGVTQSPTHLIKTRGQQVTLRCSPKSGHDTVSWYQQALGQGPQFIFQYYEEEERQRGNFPDRFSGHQFPNYSSELNVNALLLGDSALYLCASSSLDRGGETQYFGPGTRLLVL.

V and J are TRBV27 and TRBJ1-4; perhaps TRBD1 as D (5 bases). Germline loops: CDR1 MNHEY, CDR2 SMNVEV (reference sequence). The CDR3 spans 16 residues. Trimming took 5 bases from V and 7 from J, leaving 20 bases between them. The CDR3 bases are TGTGCCAGCAGTCCTAATTTGGGGGGGTCCCCTGAAAAACTGTTTTTT. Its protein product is CASSPNLGGSPEKLFF.

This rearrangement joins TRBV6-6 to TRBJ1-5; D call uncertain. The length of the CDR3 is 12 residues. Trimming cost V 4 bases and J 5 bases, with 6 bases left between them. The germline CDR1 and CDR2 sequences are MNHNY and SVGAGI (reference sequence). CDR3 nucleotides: TGTGCCAGCAGTTCCACTGATCAGCCCCAGCATTTT. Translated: CASSSTDQPQHF.

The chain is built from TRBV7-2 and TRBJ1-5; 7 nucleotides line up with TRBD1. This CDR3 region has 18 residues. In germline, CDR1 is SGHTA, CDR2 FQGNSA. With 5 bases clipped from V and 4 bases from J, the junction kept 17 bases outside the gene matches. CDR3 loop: CASSIGQAVNLGNQPQHF. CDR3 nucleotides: TGTGCCAGCAGCATTGGACAGGCGGTCAATTTAGGTAATCAGCCCCAGCATTTT.

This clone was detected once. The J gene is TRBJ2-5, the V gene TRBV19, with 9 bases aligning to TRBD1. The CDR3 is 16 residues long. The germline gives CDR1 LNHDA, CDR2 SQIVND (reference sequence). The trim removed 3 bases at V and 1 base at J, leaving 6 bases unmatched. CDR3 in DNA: TGTGCCAGTAGTATTACGGGGACAGGGCCCCAAGAGACCCAGTACTTC. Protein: CASSITGTGPQETQYF.

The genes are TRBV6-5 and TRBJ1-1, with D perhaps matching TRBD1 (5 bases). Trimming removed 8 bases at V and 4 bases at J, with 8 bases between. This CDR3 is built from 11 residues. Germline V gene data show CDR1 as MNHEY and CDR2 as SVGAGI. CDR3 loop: CASRGGTEAFF. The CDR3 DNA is TGTGCCAGCCGGGGGGGCACTGAAGCTTTCTTT.

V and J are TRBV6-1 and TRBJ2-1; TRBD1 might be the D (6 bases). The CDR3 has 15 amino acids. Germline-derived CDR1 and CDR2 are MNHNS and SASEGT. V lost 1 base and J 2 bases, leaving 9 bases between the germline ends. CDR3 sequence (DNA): TGTGCCAGCAGTGAAGGATGGGGGCCCTACAATGAGCAGTTCTTC. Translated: CASSEGWGPYNEQFF.

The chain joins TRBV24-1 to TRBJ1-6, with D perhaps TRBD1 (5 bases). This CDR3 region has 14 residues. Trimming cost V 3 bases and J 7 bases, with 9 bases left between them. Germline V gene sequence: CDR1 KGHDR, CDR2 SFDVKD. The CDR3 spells CATSDGRVNSPLHF. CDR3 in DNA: TGTGCCACCAGTGATGGCAGGGTGAATTCACCCCTCCACTTT.

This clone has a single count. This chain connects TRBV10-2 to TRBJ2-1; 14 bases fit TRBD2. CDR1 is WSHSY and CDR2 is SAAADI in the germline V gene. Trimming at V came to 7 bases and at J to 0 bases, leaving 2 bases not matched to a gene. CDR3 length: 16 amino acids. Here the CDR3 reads CASTGTSGSSYNEQFF. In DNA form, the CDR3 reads TGCGCCAGCACCGGGACTAGCGGGAGCTCCTACAATGAGCAGTTCTTC.